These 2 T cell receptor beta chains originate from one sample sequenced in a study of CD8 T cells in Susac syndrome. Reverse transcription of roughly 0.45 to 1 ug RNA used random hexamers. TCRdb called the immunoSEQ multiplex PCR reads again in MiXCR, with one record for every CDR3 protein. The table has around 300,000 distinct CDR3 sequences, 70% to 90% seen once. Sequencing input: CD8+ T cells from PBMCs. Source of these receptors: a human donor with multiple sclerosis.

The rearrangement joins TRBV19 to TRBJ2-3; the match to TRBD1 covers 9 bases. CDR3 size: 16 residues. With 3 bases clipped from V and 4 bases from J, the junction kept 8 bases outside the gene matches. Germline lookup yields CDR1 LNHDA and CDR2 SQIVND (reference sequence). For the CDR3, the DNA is TGTGCCAGTAGTATTTCCCCGGGACAGGGTTCAGATACGCAGTATTTT. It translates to CASSISPGQGSDTQYF.

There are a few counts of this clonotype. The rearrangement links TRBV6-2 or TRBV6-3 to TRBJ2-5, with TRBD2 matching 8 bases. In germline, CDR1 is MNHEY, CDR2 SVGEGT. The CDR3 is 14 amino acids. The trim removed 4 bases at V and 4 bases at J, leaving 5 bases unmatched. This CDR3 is CASSWVLAGETQYF. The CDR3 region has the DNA TGTGCCAGCAGTTGGGTTCTAGCGGGAGAGACCCAGTACTTC.